This record covers a single TCR beta chain. The data belong to a study of blood T cell repertoires in COVID-19. As for the study in general: Whether acute or convalescent, the COVID-19 samples came from the United States, Italy and Spain.

This CDR3 is 14 amino acids long. The germline V and J ends were trimmed by 2 bases and 8 bases, with 12 bases remaining between them. The germline gives CDR1 LNHDA, CDR2 SQIVND (reference sequence). Produced via immunoSEQ multiplex PCR; TCRdb's table is partial and in-frame only. The data show roughly 70,000 clones, with about 86% seen just once and approximately 4.1% held by the top ten. The chain has TRBV19 and TRBJ1-4; D is unresolved. The receptor was derived from an older woman with acute or convalescent COVID-19. Sequencing was carried out using peripheral blood. CDR3 nucleotides: TGTGCCAGTAGTATATCGGGGTTTTGGGAAAAACTGTTTTTT. Translated: CASSISGFWEKLFF.